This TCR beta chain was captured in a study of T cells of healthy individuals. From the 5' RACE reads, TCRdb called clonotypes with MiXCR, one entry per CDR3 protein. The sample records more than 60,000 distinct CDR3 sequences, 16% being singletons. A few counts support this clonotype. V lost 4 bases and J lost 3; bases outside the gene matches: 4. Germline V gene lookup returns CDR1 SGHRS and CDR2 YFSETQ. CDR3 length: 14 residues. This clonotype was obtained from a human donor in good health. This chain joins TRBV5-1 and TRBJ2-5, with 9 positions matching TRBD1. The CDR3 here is CASSTGQGEETQYF. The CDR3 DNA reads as TGCGCCAGCAGCACGGGACAGGGCGAAGAGACCCAGTACTTC.